This T cell receptor (beta chain) was documented in a study of blood T cell repertoires in COVID-19. Study in general: Whether acute or convalescent, the COVID-19 samples came from the United States, Italy and Spain. The analysed material was cDNA or gDNA that came from T cells, B-cell-depleted T cells, or PBMCs.

CDR1 and CDR2 from the germline V gene are SEHNR and FQNEAQ (reference sequence). There are 13 residues in the CDR3. The trim removed 5 bases at V and 6 bases at J, leaving 4 bases unmatched. Remarks on this clone: The sample carries other DNA sequences with the same CDR3.

As originally analysed: Quantification of nucleated cells was approximated via reference gene primer amplification. The assay was immunoSEQ multiplex PCR, and TCRdb's table has in-frame clones only and misses some. Clone size and the V and J calls come from that table; the DNA yielded D and trimming. The repertoire holds about 400,000 clones, with approximately 90% as singletons. The sample taken for sequencing was peripheral blood. This rearrangement joins TRBV7-9 to TRBJ2-1, with TRBD1 identical over 7 bases. This clonotype was obtained from a woman aged 25 to 39 with acute or convalescent COVID-19. The CDR3 DNA follows: TGTGCCAGCAGCCCCTCAGGGGGCAATGAGCAGTTCTTC. Translation: CASSPSGGNEQFF.